What follows are 6 T cell receptor beta chains derived from one specimen sequenced in a study of CD8+CD57+ T cells in acquired aplastic anemia listed by TCRdb under 2018. Sequencing used an Illumina HiSeq 2000. Profiling of TCR beta VDJ combinations and CDR3 sequences used genomic DNA as the template. The public sequencing data were trimmed at Q25 with fastp and processed into clonotypes with MiXCR by TCRdb, which kept only in-frame beta chains. Every CDR3 protein is listed once, alongside the most common genes and DNA of its rows. Within this sample are approximately 380,000 distinct CDR3 sequences, with about 70% of them counted one time only. The ten top clones hold 4% of the sample. Source material: sorted CD4+, CD8+, or CD8+CD57+ T cells (not recorded which) from PBMCs. Receptor source: a human donor in good health, serving as a control.

In the case of this clonotype: This sequence may be a read error, since a much larger clone differs from it by one base. V and J are TRBV7-3 and TRBJ2-3, with a weak D call TRBD2 (6 bases). The CDR3 is made up of 14 amino acids. Germline V gene lookup returns CDR1 SGHTA and CDR2 FQGTGA. The V and J ends lost 6 bases and 5 bases respectively, with 15 bases between them. CDR3: CASSEGEGGDTQYF. Here the CDR3 DNA reads TGTGCCAGCAGTGAAGGAGAGGGAGGAGATACGCAGTATTTT.

The chain recombines TRBV5-1 with TRBJ2-6, with D perhaps matching TRBD2 (6 bases). CDR1 SGHRS and CDR2 YFSETQ come from the germline V gene. The CDR3 totals 15 residues. V shed 2 bases and J shed 8 bases, with 14 bases lying between them. The CDR3 region is CASSLGSGRPNVLTF. The CDR3 DNA sequence: TGCGCCAGCAGCTTAGGGTCAGGGAGGCCCAACGTCCTGACTTTC.

This clonotype was observed a few times. The V gene is TRBV11-2, the J gene TRBJ2-3; 11 nucleotides agree with TRBD2. The V segment lost 4 bases and the J segment 6 bases; nucleotides outside the gene matches: 6. The germline V gene has CDR1 SGHAT and CDR2 FQNNGV. The CDR3 covers 15 residues. CDR3 loop: CASSSQLAGADTQYF. CDR3 DNA: TGTGCCAGCAGCTCACAACTAGCGGGAGCGGATACGCAGTATTTT. The entire variable domain, with the rest obtained from reference TRBV11-2 and TRBJ2-3, is as follows: EAGVAQSPRYKIIEKRQSVAFWCNPISGHATLYWYQQILGQGPKLLIQFQNNGVVDDSQLPKDRFSAERLKGVDSTLKIQPAKLEDSAVYLCASSSQLAGADTQYFGPGTRLTVL.

The chain uses TRBV9 and TRBJ2-1; D is perhaps TRBD1 (6 bases). CDR1 and CDR2 from the germline V gene are SGDLS and YYNGEE. Trimming shortened V by 4 bases and J by 6 bases, and 8 bases separated the two germline ends. The CDR3 runs to 12 residues. Here the CDR3 reads CASSTRGNEQFF. CDR3 in DNA: TGTGCCAGCAGCACCAGGGGCAATGAGCAGTTCTTC.

This clonotype was detected only a few times. V usage is TRBV15 and J usage is TRBJ2-2; TRBD2 matches 9 bases. Germline V gives CDR1 LNHNV, CDR2 YYDKDF (reference sequence). The V gene end was trimmed by 0 bases and the J gene end by 6 bases; junction bases not matched to a gene: 11. The CDR3 consists of 18 residues. The CDR3 DNA follows: TGTGCCACCAGCAGAGATGTTGGTTCTAGCGGGGATGCCGGGGAGCTGTTTTTT. Translation gives CATSRDVGSSGDAGELFF. Complete variable domain (other parts from reference TRBV15 and TRBJ2-2): DAMVIQNPRYQVTQFGKPVTLSCSQTLNHNVMYWYQQKSSQAPKLLFHYYDKDFNNEADTPDNFQSRRPNTSFCFLDIRSPGLGDTAMYLCATSRDVGSSGDAGELFFGEGSRLTVL.

The rearrangement joins TRBV7-2 to TRBJ2-7, with TRBD2 as a possible D gene (6 bases). V lost 5 bases, J lost 4 bases, and 15 bases lay in between. The length of the CDR3 is 14 residues. Germline V gene data show CDR1 as SGHTA and CDR2 as FQGNSA. CDR3: CASSPRGDSYEQYF. CDR3 nucleotide sequence: TGTGCCAGCAGCCCCCGTGGGGACTCATACGAGCAGTACTTC. The entire variable domain, with the rest obtained from reference TRBV7-2 and TRBJ2-7, is as follows: GAGVSQSPSNKVTEKGKDVELRCDPISGHTALYWYRQSLGQGLEFLIYFQGNSAPDKSGLPSDRFSAERTGGSVSTLTIQRTQQEDSAVYLCASSPRGDSYEQYFGPGTRLTVT.